This T cell receptor (beta chain) was sequenced in a study of monozygotic twins with inflammatory bowel disease (dated by TCRdb to between 2018 and 2021). In the study overall: In total, 28 monozygotic twin pairs made up the full study: 19 Danish pairs, all IBD-discordant, plus nine German pairs, of which four were IBD-concordant and five were IBD-discordant. The search for disease-associated traits relied mainly on comparing, within discordant pairs, IBD patients with their genetically identical healthy co-twins. Each individual had, on average, about 151 000 unique TCRalpha sequences and 181 000 unique TCRbeta sequences available for analysis.

Worth noting for this clonotype: What this receptor recognizes is not known.

Taken from the germline V gene, the CDR1 and CDR2 loops are SNHLY and FYNNEI. CDR3 length: 14 amino acids, cysteine to phenylalanine. There is no recorded DNA. What the research found in general, with its limitations: Differing immunosuppressive treatments among patients may have added background noise and inter-individual variability to the repertoires. TCRbeta repertoire diversity, by inverse Simpson index, was decreased in IBD patients compared with their healthy co-twins. No difference in repertoire similarity was observed between concordant and discordant twins, possibly owing to limited statistical power. The analysis was unable to tell apart different T cell subtypes. The results gave no support for a single strong signal or clonotype linked to IBD. Fewer clonotypes were shared with other individuals by IBD patients than by healthy twins, most markedly in patients showing signs of disease activity.

A roughly 2.7 ml peripheral blood sample was drawn into PAXgene tubes per donor and stored at -80°C. Total RNA was isolated from whole blood with the PAXgene blood miRNA kit on an automated QIAcube, without T cell sorting. Peripheral blood from monozygotic twin pairs, either concordant or discordant for inflammatory bowel disease, underwent deep TCRalpha and TCRbeta repertoire profiling that used unique molecular barcoding. Smoking habits were recorded for all twin pairs, with individuals classified as current, former or never smokers. The method was 5' RACE. Preparation of each TCR library used approximately 4,000 ng of total RNA. For each sample, cDNA synthesis was carried out in eight separate reactions using SMARTScribe reverse transcriptase. During cDNA synthesis, template switching introduced unique molecular identifiers that contained a 6-nucleotide sample barcode. TCRalpha and TCRbeta cDNA was amplified in two nested PCRs of about 17 and 10 cycles, and bead purification was carried out after each PCR. Before amplification, the cDNA was treated with uracil DNA-glycosylase and purified using the QIAquick PCR purification kit. The second PCR added Illumina TruSeq-compatible adapters along with sample-specific barcodes. TapeStation and Qubit were used to check library quality and concentration, and 5 ng of each library went into the pool. Sequencing of pooled libraries was carried out on an Illumina HiSeq2500 single-index Rapid Run using 2 x 100 bp reads and custom sequencing primers. For the original study's pipeline: UMI-based consensus assembly with MiGEC version 1.2.6 was used to correct PCR and sequencing errors. V(D)J alignment, clonotype assembly and CDR3 extraction were performed with MiXCR version 2.1.1. To normalise gene usage, clonotype sharing and MAIT/NKT TCR abundance, the top 1000, 10 000 and 20 000 clonotypes in each sample were analysed. After downsampling to 27 000 UMIs, diversity was calculated as the inverse Simpson index using the vegan R package. Paired Mann-Whitney U tests were applied to discordant twin pairs, with Benjamini-Hochberg correction for multiple testing. TCRdb reprocessed the reads; each CDR3 protein sequence makes one entry, and DNA is unavailable. These V and J calls rely on TCRdb rather than the paper's analysis. This sample's table lists about 110,000 distinct CDR3 sequences. The ten largest account for around 12% of the sample.

The V and J genes are TRBV2 and TRBJ2-3. The receptor was derived from a human donor with ulcerative colitis or Crohn's disease, or a healthy co-twin of an affected twin (not recorded which). Source material: blood. The CDR3 here reads CASSKGPLEDTQYF.